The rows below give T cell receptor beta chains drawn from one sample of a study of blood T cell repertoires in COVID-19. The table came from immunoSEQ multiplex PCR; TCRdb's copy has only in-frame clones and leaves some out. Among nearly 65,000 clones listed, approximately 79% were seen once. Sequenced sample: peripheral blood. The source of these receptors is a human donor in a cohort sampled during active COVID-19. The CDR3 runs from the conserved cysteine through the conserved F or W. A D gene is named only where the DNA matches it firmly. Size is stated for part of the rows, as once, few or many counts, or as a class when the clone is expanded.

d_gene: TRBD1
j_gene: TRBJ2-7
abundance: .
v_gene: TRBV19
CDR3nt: TGTGCCAGTACCCTAGGGGCACAGGGGATTAACGAGCAGTACTTC
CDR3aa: CASTLGAQGINEQYF

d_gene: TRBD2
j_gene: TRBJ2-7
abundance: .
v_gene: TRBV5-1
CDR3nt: TGCGCCAGCAGCTTGACTAGCGGGGGCTACGAGCAGTACTTC
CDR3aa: CASSLTSGGYEQYF

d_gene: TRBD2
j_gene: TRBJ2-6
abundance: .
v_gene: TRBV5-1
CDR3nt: TGCGCCAGCAGCTTGACTACCCTCATACTAGCGGTAACGGGAGGGGCCAACGTCCTGACTTTC
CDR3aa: CASSLTTLILAVTGGANVLTF

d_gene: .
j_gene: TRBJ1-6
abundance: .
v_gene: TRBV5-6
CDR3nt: TGTGCCAGCAGCTTCGACGGGGTCGGGGTTTTTTCACCCCTCCACTTT
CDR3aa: CASSFDGVGVFSPLHF

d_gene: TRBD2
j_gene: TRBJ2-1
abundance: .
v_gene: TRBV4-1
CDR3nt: TGCGCCAGCAGCCAACCCACTAGCGGGGGAAATGAGCAGTTCTTC
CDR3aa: CASSQPTSGGNEQFF

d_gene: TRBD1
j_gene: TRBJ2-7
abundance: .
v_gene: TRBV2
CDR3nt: TGTGCCAGCAGTGTCTCCGGGACAGGGGCCTACGAGCAGTACTTC
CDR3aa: CASSVSGTGAYEQYF

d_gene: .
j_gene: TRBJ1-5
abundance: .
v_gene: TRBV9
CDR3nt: TGTGCCAGCAGCGCAGGGTCGCGCAGCCAGCCCCAGCATTTT
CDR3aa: CASSAGSRSQPQHF

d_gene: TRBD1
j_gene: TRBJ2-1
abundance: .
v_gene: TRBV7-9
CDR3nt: TGTGCCAGCAGCTTTACCGGGACAGTAATCGAGCAGTTCTTC
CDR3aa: CASSFTGTVIEQFF

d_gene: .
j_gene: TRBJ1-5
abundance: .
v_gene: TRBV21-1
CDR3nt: TGTGCCAGCAGCACAGGTCATAGCAATCAGCCCCAGCATTTT
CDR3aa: CASSTGHSNQPQHF

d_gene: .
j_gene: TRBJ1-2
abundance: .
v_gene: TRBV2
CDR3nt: TGTGCCAGCAGGGACAATACAGGGAACGGCTACACCTTC
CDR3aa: CASRDNTGNGYTF

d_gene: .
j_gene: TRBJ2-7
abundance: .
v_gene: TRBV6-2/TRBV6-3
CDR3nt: TGTGCCAGCAGTTCCTGGGGCCGCATCTACGAGCAGTACTTC
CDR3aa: CASSSWGRIYEQYF

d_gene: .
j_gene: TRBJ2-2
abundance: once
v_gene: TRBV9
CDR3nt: TGTGCCAGCAGCGTGGGCGGCGGGCCCACCGGGGAGCTGTTTTTT
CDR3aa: CASSVGGGPTGELFF

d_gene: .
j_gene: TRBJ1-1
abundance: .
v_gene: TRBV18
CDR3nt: TGTGCCAGCTCACCCCTCGGGGGTAGGAGTGACACTGAAGCTTTCTTT
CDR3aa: CASSPLGGRSDTEAFF

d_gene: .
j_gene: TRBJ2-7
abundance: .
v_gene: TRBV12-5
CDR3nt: TGTGCTAGTGCCGACGACAGTATCTCCTACGAGCAGTACTTC
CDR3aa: CASADDSISYEQYF

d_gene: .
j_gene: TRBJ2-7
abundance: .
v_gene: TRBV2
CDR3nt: TGTGCCAGCAGTGGAGAACAGGGAACGTCGAGCGAGCAGTACTTC
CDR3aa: CASSGEQGTSSEQYF

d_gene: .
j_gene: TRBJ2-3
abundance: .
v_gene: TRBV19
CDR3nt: TGTGCCAGTAGCGATCAACACAGGCCTGAGGATACGCAGTATTTT
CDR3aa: CASSDQHRPEDTQYF

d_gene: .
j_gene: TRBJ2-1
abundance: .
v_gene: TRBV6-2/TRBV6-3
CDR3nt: TGTGCCAGCAGTTATCGGTCCTACAATGAGCAGTTCTTC
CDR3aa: CASSYRSYNEQFF

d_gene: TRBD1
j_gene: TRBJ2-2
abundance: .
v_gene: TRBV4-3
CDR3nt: TGCGCCAGCAGCCCTTTCTGGACAGGGGGCGACACCGGGGAGCTGTTTTTT
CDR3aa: CASSPFWTGGDTGELFF

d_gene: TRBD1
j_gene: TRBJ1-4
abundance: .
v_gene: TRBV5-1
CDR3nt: TGCGCCAGCAGCTTCACAGGGGGTTTGAGTGAAAAACTGTTTTTT
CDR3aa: CASSFTGGLSEKLFF

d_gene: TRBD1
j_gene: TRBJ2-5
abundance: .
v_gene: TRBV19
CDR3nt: TGTGCCAGTAGCATTGGGACAGGGTGGGAGACCCAGTACTTC
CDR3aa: CASSIGTGWETQYF

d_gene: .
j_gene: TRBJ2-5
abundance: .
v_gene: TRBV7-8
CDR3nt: TGTGCCAGCAGCTTCAGACTAGCAGGGGAAGAGACCCAGTACTTC
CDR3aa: CASSFRLAGEETQYF

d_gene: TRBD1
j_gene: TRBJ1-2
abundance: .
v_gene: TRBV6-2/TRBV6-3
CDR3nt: TGTGCCAGCAGTTACTCTATGACAGGGCTCTATGGCTACACCTTC
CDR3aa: CASSYSMTGLYGYTF

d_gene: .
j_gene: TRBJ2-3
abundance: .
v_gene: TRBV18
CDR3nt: TGTGCCAGCTCACCCCCCTCGGTTTCAGGGCGGACAGATACGCAGTATTTT
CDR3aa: CASSPPSVSGRTDTQYF

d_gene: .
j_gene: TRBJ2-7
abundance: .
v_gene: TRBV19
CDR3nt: TGTGCCAGTAGTGCCGGGACTTACGAGCAGTACTTC
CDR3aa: CASSAGTYEQYF

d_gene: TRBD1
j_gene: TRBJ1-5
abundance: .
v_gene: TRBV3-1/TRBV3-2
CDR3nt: TGTGCCAGCAGCCAAGATTCCGGGACAGGGAATAGCAATCAGCCCCAGCATTTT
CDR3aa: CASSQDSGTGNSNQPQHF

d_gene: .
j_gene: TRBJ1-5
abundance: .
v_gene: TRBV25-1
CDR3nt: TGTGCCAGCAGTGACGGTACGTTGGGCAATCAGCCCCAGCATTTT
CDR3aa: CASSDGTLGNQPQHF

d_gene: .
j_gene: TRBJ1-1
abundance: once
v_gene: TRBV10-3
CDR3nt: TGTGCCATCAGTGAGTCGACTCAGGGGCTGCTGAACACTGAAGCTTTCTTT
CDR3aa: CAISESTQGLLNTEAFF

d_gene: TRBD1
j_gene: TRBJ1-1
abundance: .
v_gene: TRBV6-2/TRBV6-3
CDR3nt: TGTGCCAGCAGTTACCTCAACCTCCGACAGGGGCCTCGGATTGAAGCTTTCTTT
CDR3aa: CASSYLNLRQGPRIEAFF